This TCR beta chain was identified during a study of blood T cell repertoires in COVID-19. About the research overall: In each case, the material was cDNA or gDNA derived from T cells, B-cell-depleted T cells, or PBMCs.

Trimming left V 3 bases short and J 0 bases short, with 9 bases between. Per the germline V gene, CDR1 is SEHNR and CDR2 is FQNEAQ (reference sequence). This CDR3 region has 15 residues. Only in-frame clones appear in the TCRdb table, and some are missing; sequencing was by immunoSEQ multiplex PCR. The sample includes some 160,000 clones, about 85% of them seen just once. Sequencing was performed on peripheral blood. V gene TRBV7-9 combines with J gene TRBJ2-1, with D possibly matching TRBD2 (5 bases). The receptor was derived from a woman of 80 years or more with COVID-19, enrolled during active disease. CDR3 in DNA: TGTGCCAGCAGCTTCATGGGGAGCTCCTACAATGAGCAGTTCTTC. Translating gives CASSFMGSSYNEQFF.